This T cell receptor (beta chain) was sequenced for a study of shared T cell receptors in the human thymus. Trimming took 5 bases from V and 2 from J; bases not matched to a gene: 10. Germline V gene data show CDR1 as MDHEN and CDR2 as SYDVKM. CDR3 length: 16 amino acids. Clones were read by immunoSEQ multiplex PCR, and TCRdb kept only the in-frame ones, dropping some. Of about 660,000 clones listed, roughly 88% are singletons. Separately, the same data were catalogued under a study of human thymus T cells. As that study records: Each of the donors was a healthy Finnish infant who was undergoing open corrective cardiac surgery for congenital heart defects. Resections were taken during corrective heart surgery, and the thymus tissue came from these. Among thymic and blood repertoires, usage of V and J genes appeared biased. Thymic repertoires overlap heavily among unrelated individuals, related research has reported.

Material: thymocytes. This sequence was found in a boy in the first two years of life with a congenital heart defect. This rearrangement joins TRBV28 to TRBJ1-2; 8 bases align to TRBD1. Here the CDR3 DNA reads TGTGCCAGCAGTAAGGGACAGGCTAATAGAAACTATGGCTACACCTTC. It is translated as CASSKGQANRNYGYTF.